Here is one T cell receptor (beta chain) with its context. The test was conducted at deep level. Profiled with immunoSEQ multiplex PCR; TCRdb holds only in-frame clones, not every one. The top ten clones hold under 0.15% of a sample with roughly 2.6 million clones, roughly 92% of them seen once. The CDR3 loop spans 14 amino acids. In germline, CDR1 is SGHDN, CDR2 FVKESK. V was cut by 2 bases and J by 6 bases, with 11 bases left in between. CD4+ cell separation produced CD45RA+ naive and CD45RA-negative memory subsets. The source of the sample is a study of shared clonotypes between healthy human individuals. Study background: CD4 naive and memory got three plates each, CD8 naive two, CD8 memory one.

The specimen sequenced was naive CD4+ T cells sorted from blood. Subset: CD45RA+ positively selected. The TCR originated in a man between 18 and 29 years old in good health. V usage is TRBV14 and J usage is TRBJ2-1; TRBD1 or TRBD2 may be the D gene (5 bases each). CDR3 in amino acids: CASSQSGATNEQFF. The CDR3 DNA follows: TGTGCCAGCAGCCAATCCGGGGCCACCAATGAGCAGTTCTTC.